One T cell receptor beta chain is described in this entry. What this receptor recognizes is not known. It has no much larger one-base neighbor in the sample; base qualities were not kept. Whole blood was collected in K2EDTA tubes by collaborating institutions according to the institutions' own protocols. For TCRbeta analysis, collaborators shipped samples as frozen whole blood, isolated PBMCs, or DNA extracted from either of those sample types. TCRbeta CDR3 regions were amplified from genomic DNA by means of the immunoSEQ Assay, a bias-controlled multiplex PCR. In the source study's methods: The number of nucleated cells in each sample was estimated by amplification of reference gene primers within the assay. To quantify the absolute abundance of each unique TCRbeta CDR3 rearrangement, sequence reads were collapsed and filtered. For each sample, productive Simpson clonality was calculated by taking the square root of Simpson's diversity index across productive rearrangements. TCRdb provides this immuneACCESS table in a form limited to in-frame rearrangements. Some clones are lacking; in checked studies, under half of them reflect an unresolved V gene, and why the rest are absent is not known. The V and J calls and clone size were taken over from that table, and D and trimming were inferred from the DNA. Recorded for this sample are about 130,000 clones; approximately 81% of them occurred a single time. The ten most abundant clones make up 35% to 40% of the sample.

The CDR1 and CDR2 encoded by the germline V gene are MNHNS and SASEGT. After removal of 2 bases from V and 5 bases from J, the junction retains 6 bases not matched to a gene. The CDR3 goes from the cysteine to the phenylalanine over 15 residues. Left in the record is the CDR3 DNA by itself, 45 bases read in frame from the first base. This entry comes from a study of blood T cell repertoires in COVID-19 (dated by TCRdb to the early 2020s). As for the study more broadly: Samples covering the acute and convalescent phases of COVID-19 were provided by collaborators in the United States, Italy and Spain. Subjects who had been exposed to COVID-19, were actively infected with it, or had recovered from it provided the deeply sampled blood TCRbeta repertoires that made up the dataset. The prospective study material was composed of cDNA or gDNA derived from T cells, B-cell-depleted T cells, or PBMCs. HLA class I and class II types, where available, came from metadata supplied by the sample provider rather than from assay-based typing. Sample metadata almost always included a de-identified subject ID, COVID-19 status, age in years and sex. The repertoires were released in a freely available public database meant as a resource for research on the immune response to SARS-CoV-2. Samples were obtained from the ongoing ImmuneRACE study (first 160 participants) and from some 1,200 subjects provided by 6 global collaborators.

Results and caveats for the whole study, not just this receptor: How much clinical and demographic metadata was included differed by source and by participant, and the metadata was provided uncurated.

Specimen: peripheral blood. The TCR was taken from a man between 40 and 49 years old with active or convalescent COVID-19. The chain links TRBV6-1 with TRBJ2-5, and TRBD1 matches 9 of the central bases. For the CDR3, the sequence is CASSEYGTGWETQYF. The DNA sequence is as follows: TGTGCCAGCAGTGAATATGGGACAGGGTGGGAGACCCAGTACTTC.